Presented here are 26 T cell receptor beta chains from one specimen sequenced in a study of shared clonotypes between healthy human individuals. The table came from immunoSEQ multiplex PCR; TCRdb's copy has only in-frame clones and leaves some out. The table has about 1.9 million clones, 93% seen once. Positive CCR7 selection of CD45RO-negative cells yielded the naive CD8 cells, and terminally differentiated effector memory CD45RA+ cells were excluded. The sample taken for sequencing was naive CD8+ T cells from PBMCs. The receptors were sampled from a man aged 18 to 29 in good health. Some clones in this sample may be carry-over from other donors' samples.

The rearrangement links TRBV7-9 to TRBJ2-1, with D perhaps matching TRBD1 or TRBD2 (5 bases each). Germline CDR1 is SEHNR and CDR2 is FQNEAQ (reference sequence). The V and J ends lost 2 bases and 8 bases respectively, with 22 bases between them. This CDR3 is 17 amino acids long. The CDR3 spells CASSLTRRGGRADEQFF. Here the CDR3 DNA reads TGTGCCAGCAGCTTAACTAGAAGGGGTGGCAGGGCGGATGAGCAGTTCTTC.

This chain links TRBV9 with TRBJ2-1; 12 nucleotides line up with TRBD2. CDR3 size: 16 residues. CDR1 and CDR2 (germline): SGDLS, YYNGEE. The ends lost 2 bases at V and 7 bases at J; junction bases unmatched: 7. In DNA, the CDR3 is TGTGCCAGCAGCGTCCCGACTAGCGGGAGTTTGAATGAGCAGTTCTTC. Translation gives CASSVPTSGSLNEQFF.

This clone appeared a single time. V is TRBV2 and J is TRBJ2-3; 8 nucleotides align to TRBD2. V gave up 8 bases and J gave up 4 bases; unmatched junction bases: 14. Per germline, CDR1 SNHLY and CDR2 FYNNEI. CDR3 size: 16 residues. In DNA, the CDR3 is TGTGCCAGCCTTCCACCCGCGGGACTAGAGGCAGATACGCAGTATTTT. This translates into CASLPPAGLEADTQYF.

For the CDR3, the DNA is TGTGCCAGCAGTTTAAACCGACAGGGTTTGCAGCCCCAGCATTTT. Its protein product is CASSLNRQGLQPQHF. The rearrangement joins TRBV28 to TRBJ1-5; 7 bases are a match to TRBD1. CDR1 is MDHEN and CDR2 is SYDVKM in the germline V gene. The CDR3 runs to 15 residues. The ends lost 2 bases at V and 7 bases at J; junction bases unmatched: 8.

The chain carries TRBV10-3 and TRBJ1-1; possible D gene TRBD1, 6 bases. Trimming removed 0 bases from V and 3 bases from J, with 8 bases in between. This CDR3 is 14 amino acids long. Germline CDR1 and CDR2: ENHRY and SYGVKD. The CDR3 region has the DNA TGTGCCATCAGTGAGTCGGGGGGCTACACTGAAGCTTTCTTT. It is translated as CAISESGGYTEAFF.

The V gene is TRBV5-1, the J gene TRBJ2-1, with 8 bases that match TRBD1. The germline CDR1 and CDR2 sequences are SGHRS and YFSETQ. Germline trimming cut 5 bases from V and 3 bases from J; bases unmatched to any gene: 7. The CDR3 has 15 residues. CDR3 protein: CASRAGQVSYNEQFF. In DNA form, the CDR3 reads TGCGCCAGCAGGGCGGGACAGGTGAGCTACAATGAGCAGTTCTTC.

CDR3 sequence (DNA): TGTGCCAGCAAACCGGGACTAGCGGGAGGGTGGTACGAGCAGTACTTC. Translation: CASKPGLAGGWYEQYF. The chain carries TRBV27 and TRBJ2-7; TRBD2 agrees at 16 bases. With V trimmed by 7 bases and J by 4 bases, 7 bases remained unmatched. Germline V gene sequence: CDR1 MNHEY, CDR2 SMNVEV (reference sequence). The CDR3 extends over 16 amino acids.

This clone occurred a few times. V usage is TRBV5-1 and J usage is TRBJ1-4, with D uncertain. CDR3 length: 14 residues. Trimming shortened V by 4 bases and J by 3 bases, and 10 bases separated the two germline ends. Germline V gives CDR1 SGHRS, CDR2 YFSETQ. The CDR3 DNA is TGCGCCAGCAGCCGCCGGGATCCTAATGAAAAACTGTTTTTT. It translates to CASSRRDPNEKLFF.

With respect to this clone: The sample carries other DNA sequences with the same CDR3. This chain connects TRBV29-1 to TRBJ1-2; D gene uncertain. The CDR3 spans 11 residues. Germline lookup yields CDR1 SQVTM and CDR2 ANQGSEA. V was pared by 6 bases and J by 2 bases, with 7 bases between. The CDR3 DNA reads TGCAGCGTCCCCAAGAACTATGGCTACACCTTC. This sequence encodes CSVPKNYGYTF. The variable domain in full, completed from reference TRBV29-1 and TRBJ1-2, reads SAVISQKPSRDICQRGTSLTIQCQVDSQVTMMFWYRQQPGQSLTLIATANQGSEATYESGFVIDKFPISRPNLTFSTLTVSNMSPEDSSIYLCSVPKNYGYTFGSGTRLTVV.

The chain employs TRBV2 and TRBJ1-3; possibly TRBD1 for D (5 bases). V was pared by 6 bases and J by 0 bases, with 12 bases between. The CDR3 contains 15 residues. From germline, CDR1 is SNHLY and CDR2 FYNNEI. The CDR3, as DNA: TGTGCCAGCAGACTCAGGGAAGTCTCTGGAAACACCATATATTTT. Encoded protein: CASRLREVSGNTIYF.

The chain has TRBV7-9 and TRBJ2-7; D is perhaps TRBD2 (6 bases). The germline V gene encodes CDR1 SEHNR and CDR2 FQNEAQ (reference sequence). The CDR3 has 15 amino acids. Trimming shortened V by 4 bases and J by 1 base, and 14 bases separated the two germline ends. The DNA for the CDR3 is TGTGCCAGCAGCTCTACGGGGGATTCTTCCTACGAGCAGTACTTC. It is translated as CASSSTGDSSYEQYF.

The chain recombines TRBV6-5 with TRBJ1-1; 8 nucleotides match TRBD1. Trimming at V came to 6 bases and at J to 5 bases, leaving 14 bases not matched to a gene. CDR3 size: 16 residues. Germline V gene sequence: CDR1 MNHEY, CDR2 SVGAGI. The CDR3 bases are TGTGCCAGCAGCTACCTTCCGACAGGGGATTATACTGAAGCTTTCTTT. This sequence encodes CASSYLPTGDYTEAFF.

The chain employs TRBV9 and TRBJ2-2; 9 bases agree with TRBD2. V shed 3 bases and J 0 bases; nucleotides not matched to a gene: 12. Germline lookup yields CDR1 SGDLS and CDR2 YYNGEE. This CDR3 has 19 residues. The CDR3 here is CASSENLSGSFANTGELFF. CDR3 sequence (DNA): TGTGCCAGCAGCGAAAATCTTAGCGGGAGTTTCGCGAACACCGGGGAGCTGTTTTTT.

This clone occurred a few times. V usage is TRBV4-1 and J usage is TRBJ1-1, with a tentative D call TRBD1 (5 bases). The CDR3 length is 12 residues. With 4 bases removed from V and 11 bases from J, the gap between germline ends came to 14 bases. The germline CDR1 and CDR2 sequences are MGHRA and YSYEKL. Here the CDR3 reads CASSPRGDRAFF. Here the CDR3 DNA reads TGCGCCAGCAGCCCAAGAGGGGATAGGGCTTTCTTT.

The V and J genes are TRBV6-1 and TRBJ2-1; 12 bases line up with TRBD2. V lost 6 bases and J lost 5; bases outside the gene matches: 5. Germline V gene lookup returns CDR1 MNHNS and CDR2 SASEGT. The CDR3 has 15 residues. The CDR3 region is CASRDRTSGDNEQFF. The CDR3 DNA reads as TGTGCCAGCAGGGACAGGACTAGCGGGGACAATGAGCAGTTCTTC.

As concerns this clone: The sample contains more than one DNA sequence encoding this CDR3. DNA for the CDR3: TGTGCCAGTACAGGGGGCTATGGCTACACCTTC. It translates to CASTGGYGYTF. The chain couples TRBV2 to TRBJ1-2; 8 nucleotides agree with TRBD1. Germline CDR1 is SNHLY and CDR2 is FYNNEI. CDR3 length: 11 residues. V dropped 9 bases and J dropped 4; count of bases not matched to a gene: 1.

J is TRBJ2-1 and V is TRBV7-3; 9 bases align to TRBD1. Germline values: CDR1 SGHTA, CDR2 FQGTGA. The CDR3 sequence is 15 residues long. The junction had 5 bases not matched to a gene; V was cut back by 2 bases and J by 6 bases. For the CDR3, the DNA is TGTGCCAGCAGCTTAGGGACAGGGTTCCCCAATGAGCAGTTCTTC. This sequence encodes CASSLGTGFPNEQFF.

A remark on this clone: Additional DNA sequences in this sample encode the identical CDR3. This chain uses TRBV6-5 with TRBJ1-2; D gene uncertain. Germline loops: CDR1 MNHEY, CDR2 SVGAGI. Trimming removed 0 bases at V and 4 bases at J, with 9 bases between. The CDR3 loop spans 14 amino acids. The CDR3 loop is CASSYSEGLYGYTF. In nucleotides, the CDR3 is TGTGCCAGCAGTTACTCGGAGGGCCTCTATGGCTACACCTTC.

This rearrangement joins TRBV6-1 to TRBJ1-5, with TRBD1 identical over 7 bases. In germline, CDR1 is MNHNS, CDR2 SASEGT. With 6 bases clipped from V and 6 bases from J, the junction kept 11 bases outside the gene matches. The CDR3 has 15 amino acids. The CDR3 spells CASRGTDRITQPQHF. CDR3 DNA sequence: TGTGCCAGCAGGGGGACAGACAGGATAACTCAGCCCCAGCATTTT.

The CDR3 loop is CATSRDGPEQYF. CDR3 in DNA: TGTGCCACCAGCAGAGATGGGCCCGAGCAGTACTTC. The V call is TRBV15, the J call TRBJ2-7; no clear D gene. The CDR3 is 12 amino acids. The V end was cut by 0 bases, the J end by 6 bases, with 6 bases between. Per germline, CDR1 LNHNV and CDR2 YYDKDF (reference sequence).

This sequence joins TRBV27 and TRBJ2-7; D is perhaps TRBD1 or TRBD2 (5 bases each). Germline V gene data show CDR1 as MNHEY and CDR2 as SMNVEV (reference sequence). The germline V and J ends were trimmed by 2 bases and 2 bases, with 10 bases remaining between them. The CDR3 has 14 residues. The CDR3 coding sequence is TGTGCCAGCAGTTTACGAGGGGATGCCTACGAGCAGTACTTC. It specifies CASSLRGDAYEQYF.

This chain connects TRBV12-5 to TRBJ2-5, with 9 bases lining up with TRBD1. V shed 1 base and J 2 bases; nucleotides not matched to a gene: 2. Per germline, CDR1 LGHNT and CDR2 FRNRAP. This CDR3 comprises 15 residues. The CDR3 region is CASGLGDRVQETQYF. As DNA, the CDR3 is TGTGCTAGTGGTTTGGGGGACAGGGTTCAAGAGACCCAGTACTTC.

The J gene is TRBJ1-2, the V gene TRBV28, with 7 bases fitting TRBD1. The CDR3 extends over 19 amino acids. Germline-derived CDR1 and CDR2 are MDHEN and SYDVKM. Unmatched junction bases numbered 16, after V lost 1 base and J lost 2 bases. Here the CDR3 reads CASSLLVRGQTIDNYGYTF. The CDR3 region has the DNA TGTGCCAGCAGTTTATTGGTGAGGGGACAGACCATAGACAACTATGGCTACACCTTC.

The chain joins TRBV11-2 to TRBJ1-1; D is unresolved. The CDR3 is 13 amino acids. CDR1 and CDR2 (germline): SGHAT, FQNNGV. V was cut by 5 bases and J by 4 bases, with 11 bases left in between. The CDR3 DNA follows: TGTGCCAGCAGCCGCCCCCGGAGCACTGAAGCTTTCTTT. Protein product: CASSRPRSTEAFF.

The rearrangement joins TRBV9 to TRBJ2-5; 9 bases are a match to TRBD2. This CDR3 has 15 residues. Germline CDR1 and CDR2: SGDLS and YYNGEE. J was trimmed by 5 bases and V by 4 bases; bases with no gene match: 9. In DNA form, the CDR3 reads TGTGCCAGCAGCCCTAGTGGGACTAGCCATGAGACCCAGTACTTC. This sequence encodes CASSPSGTSHETQYF.

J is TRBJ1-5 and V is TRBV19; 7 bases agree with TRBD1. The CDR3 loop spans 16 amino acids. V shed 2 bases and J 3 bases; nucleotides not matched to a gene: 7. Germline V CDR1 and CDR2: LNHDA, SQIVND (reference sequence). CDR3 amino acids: CASSISSGQLNQPQHF. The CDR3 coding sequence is TGTGCCAGTAGTATATCGTCGGGACAGCTCAATCAGCCCCAGCATTTT. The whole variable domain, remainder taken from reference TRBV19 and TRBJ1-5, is DGGITQSPKYLFRKEGQNVTLSCEQNLNHDAMYWYRQDPGQGLRLIYYSQIVNDFQKGDIAEGYSVSREKKESFPLTVTSAQKNPTAFYLCASSISSGQLNQPQHFGDGTRLSIL.